One sample yielded the 15 T cell receptor beta chains listed below, sequenced in a study of CD8+CD57+ T cells in acquired aplastic anemia. Profiles of TCR beta VDJ and CDR3 were generated from a genomic DNA template. One entry per CDR3 protein, called by TCRdb with MiXCR from the reads. In the table there are approximately 170,000 distinct CDR3 sequences, under 75% of which are singletons. The sequenced material came from sorted CD4+, CD8+, or CD8+CD57+ T cells (not recorded which) from PBMCs. Every receptor here comes from a human donor in good health.

The chain employs TRBV20-1 and TRBJ2-5; D is perhaps TRBD2 (7 bases). This CDR3 has 15 residues. The germline V gene has CDR1 DFQATT and CDR2 SNEGSKA (reference sequence). Trimming shortened V by 0 bases and J by 2 bases, and 13 bases separated the two germline ends. This CDR3 is CSARDGGGEQETQYF. In nucleotides, the CDR3 is TGCAGTGCTAGAGATGGAGGGGGGGAGCAAGAGACCCAGTACTTC.

This clonotype was recorded at least ten times. The chain couples TRBV7-9 to TRBJ2-3; D possibly corresponds to TRBD2 (5 bases). The germline gives CDR1 SEHNR, CDR2 FQNEAQ (reference sequence). Trimming removed 2 bases from V and 1 base from J, with 10 bases in between. CDR3 length equals 15 residues. This CDR3 is CASSLIASRTDTQYF. CDR3 nucleotides: TGTGCCAGCAGCTTAATAGCGTCGCGCACAGATACGCAGTATTTT.

Concerning this clonotype itself: This is likely a read error, given that the CDR3 carries no conserved phenylalanine or tryptophan at its end. The rearrangement joins TRBV7-6 to TRBJ2-7; 8 positions match TRBD1. The V segment lost 4 bases and the J segment 5 bases; nucleotides outside the gene matches: 7. This CDR3 is 14 amino acids long. Germline lookup yields CDR1 SGHVS and CDR2 FNYEAQ. The CDR3 nucleotides are TGTGCCAGCAGCTCTCCCGGACAGGGTAACGAGCAGTACCTC. Translation gives CASSSPGQGNEQYL.

This clonotype occurred once. One end of the junction varies from germline; a read error may be responsible. J is TRBJ2-7 and V is TRBV5-1; 7 bases align to TRBD2. The germline CDR1 and CDR2 sequences are SGHRS and YFSETQ. This CDR3 has 14 amino acids. The chain's CDR3 is CASSLLAGAGEQYF. For the CDR3, the DNA is TGTGCCAGCAGCTTGTTGGCGGGAGCGGGCGAGCAGTACTTC.

This clonotype was counted ten times or more. This chain joins TRBV5-1 and TRBJ1-4; the D gene is possibly TRBD1 (6 bases). V was cut by 5 bases and J by 2 bases, with 10 bases left in between. Per the germline V gene, CDR1 is SGHRS and CDR2 is YFSETQ. There are 14 residues in the CDR3. The CDR3 loop is CASSTGQTNEKLFF. The CDR3 coding sequence is TGCGCCAGCAGTACAGGACAGACTAATGAAAAACTGTTTTTT. The whole variable domain, remainder taken from reference TRBV5-1 and TRBJ1-4, is KAGVTQTPRYLIKTRGQQVTLSCSPISGHRSVSWYQQTPGQGLQFLFEYFSETQRNKGNFPGRFSGRQFSNSRSEMNVSTLELGDSALYLCASSTGQTNEKLFFGSGTQLSVL.

Notes on this clonotype: A junction boundary mismatches the germline segment, possibly from a read error. The V gene is TRBV2, the J gene TRBJ1-5; TRBD1 might be the D (6 bases). From germline, CDR1 is SNHLY and CDR2 FYNNEI. The CDR3 consists of 15 residues. The CDR3 bases are TGTGCCAGCAGTCGACAGGTGGGGGGGTCTCAGCCCCAACATTTT. Its protein product is CASSRQVGGSQPQHF.

The chain uses TRBV20-1 and TRBJ2-7; possible D gene TRBD2, 5 bases. V gave up 1 base and J gave up 1 base, with 11 bases separating them. Germline V gene sequence: CDR1 DFQATT, CDR2 SNEGSKA (reference sequence). The CDR3 runs 14 residues. CDR3 amino acids: CSARVGSASYEQYF. CDR3 in DNA: TGCAGTGCTAGAGTGGGTAGCGCGTCCTACGAGCAGTACTTC.

The V and J genes are TRBV20-1 and TRBJ2-2; the D gene is possibly TRBD1 (6 bases). This CDR3 region has 15 residues. Germline lookup yields CDR1 DFQATT and CDR2 SNEGSKA (reference sequence). V was cut by 2 bases and J by 5 bases, with 15 bases left in between. CDR3 bases: TGCAGTGCTAGATCGGACAGAGGTAGAACCGGGGAGCTGTTTTTT. It translates to CSARSDRGRTGELFF.

About this clonotype: The junction departs from germline at one end; a sequencing error may be responsible. The chain carries TRBV11-2 and TRBJ1-4; TRBD1 might be the D (6 bases). The CDR3 totals 15 residues. Germline lookup yields CDR1 SGHAT and CDR2 FQNNGV. Here the CDR3 reads CASSATGRVNEKLFF. The CDR3 bases are TGTGCCAGCAGTGCAACAGGGAGGGTTAATGAAAAGCTGTTTTTT. The full variable domain, rest sourced from reference TRBV11-2 and TRBJ1-4, is EAGVAQSPRYKIIEKRQSVAFWCNPISGHATLYWYQQILGQGPKLLIQFQNNGVVDDSQLPKDRFSAERLKGVDSTLKIQPAKLEDSAVYLCASSATGRVNEKLFFGSGTQLSVL.

The CDR3: CASSYLKGGMHGYTF. As DNA, the CDR3 is TGTGCCAGCAGTTACTTAAAAGGGGGGATGCATGGCTACACCTTC. The gene calls are TRBV6-5 and TRBJ1-2, with D perhaps TRBD1 (6 bases). V was cut by 1 base and J by 6 bases, with 15 bases left in between. This CDR3 has 15 amino acids. CDR1 and CDR2 from the germline V gene are MNHEY and SVGAGI.

V usage is TRBV20-1 and J usage is TRBJ2-7; D not resolved. Per germline, CDR1 DFQATT and CDR2 SNEGSKA (reference sequence). The V and J ends lost 3 bases and 1 base respectively, with 10 bases between them. CDR3 length equals 13 residues. The CDR3 sequence: CSARDPGSYEQYF. DNA for the CDR3: TGCAGTGCTAGGGACCCCGGGTCCTACGAGCAGTACTTC.

This chain uses TRBV12-3 or TRBV12-4 with TRBJ1-1; D is undetermined. The length of the CDR3 is 14 residues. Deletions cut 5 bases from V and 0 bases from J, with 10 bases between. CDR3 loop: CASSRGRVNTEAFF. DNA for the CDR3: TGTGCCAGCAGTCGCGGGAGGGTGAACACTGAAGCTTTCTTT.

This clonotype was recorded at least ten times. The chain joins TRBV7-9 to TRBJ2-3; D gene unclear. Trimming stripped 7 bases from V and 0 bases from J, with 26 bases between. This CDR3 spans 19 amino acids. Germline loops: CDR1 SEHNR, CDR2 FQNEAQ (reference sequence). This CDR3 reads CASNLPPTHKAFSTDTQYF. The DNA of the CDR3 is TGTGCCAGCAATCTCCCCCCGACGCACAAGGCATTTAGCACAGATACGCAGTATTTT.

The chain couples TRBV20-1 to TRBJ2-7, with 7 nucleotides matching TRBD1. With 5 bases clipped from V and 5 bases from J, the junction kept 15 bases outside the gene matches. CDR1 and CDR2 (germline): DFQATT, SNEGSKA (reference sequence). There are 15 residues in the CDR3. CDR3 nucleotides: TGCAGTGCTCCAGAGTTGAGGGGGCCTGGAGACGAGCAGTACTTC. Translation: CSAPELRGPGDEQYF.

This clonotype was counted a few times. This rearrangement joins TRBV29-1 to TRBJ1-1; perhaps TRBD1 as D (6 bases). This CDR3 region has 15 residues. The germline V gene has CDR1 SQVTM and CDR2 ANQGSEA. V shed 3 bases and J shed 7 bases, with 21 bases lying between them. DNA of the CDR3: TGCAGCGTTGACCGAGGGCAGGGGATTAAGGGTGAAGCTTTCTTT. This encodes CSVDRGQGIKGEAFF.